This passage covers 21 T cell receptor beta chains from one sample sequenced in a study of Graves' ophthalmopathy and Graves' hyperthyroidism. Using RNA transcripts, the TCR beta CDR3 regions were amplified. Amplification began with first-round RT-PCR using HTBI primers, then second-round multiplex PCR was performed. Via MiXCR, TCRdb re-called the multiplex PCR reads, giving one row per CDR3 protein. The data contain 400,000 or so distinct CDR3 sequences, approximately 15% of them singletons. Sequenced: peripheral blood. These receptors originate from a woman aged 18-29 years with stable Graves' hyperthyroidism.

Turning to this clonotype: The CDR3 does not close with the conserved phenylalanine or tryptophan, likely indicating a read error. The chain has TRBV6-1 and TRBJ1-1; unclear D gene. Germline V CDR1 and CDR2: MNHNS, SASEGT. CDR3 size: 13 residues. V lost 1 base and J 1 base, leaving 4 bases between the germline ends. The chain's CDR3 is CASSEVRNTEAFD. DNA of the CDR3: TGTGCCAGCAGTGAAGTCAGGAACACTGAAGCTTTCGAT.

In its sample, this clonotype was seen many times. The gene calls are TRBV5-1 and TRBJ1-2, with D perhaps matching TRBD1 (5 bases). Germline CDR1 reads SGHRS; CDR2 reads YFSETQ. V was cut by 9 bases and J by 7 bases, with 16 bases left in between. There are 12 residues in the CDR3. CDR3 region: CATRDASVGYTF. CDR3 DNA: TGCGCCACCCGGGACGCCAGCGTTGGCTACACCTTC.

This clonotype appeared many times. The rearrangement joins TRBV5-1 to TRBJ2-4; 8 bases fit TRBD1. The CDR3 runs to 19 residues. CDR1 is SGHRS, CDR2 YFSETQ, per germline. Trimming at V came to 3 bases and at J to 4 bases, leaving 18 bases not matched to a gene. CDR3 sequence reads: CASSSVRGQAYSRKNIQYF. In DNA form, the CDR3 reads TGCGCCAGCAGCTCCGTGAGGGGACAGGCCTATTCCCGAAAAAACATTCAGTACTTC.

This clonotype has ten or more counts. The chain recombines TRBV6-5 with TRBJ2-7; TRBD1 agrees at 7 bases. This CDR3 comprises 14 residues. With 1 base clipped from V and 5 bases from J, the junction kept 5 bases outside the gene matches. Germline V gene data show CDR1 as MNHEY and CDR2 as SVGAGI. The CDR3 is CASSYFPTGNEQYF. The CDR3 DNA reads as TGTGCCAGCAGTTACTTCCCGACAGGGAACGAGCAGTACTTC.

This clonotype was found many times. CDR3 in DNA: TGTGCCAGCAGCAGACGACAGGGGGCAGGGGGGTACGAGCAGTACTTC. Its protein product is CASSRRQGAGGYEQYF. The V and J genes are TRBV6-5 and TRBJ2-7; 10 bases line up with TRBD1. There are 16 residues in the CDR3. Losses at the gene ends were 6 bases for V and 4 bases for J; bases not matched to a gene: 12. The germline V gene encodes CDR1 MNHEY and CDR2 SVGAGI.

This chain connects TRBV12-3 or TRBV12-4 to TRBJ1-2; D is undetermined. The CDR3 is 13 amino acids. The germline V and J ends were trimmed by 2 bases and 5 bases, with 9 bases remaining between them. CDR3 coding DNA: TGTGCCAGCAGTTTAAGGCAGGCGTATGGCTACACCTTC. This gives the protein CASSLRQAYGYTF.

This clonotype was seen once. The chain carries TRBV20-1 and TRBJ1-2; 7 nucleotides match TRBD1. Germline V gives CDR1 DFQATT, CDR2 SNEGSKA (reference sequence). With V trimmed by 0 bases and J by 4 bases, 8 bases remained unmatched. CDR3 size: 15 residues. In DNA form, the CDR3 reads TGCAGTGCTAGAGATGACAGGGCTGAGGGCTATGGCTACACCTTC. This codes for CSARDDRAEGYGYTF.

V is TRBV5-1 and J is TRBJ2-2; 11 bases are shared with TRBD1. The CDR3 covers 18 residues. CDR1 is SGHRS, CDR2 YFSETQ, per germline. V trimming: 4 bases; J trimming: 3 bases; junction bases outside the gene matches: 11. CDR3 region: CASSLTGQGVRDTGELFF. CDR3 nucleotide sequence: TGCGCCAGCAGCCTCACGGGACAGGGGGTGAGAGACACCGGGGAGCTGTTTTTT.

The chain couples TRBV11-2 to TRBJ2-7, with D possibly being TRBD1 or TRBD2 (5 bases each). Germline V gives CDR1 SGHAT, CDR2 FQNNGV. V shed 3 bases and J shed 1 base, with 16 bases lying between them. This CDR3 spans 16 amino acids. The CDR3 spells CASSFLAGTGSYEQYF. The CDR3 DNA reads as TGTGCCAGCAGCTTCCTGGCCGGGACGGGATCCTACGAGCAGTACTTC.

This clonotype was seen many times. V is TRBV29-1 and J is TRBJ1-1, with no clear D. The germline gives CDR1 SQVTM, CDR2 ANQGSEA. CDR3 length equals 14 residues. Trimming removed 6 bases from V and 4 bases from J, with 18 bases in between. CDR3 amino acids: CSVSPIGLGTEAFF. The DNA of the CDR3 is TGCAGCGTCTCTCCAATCGGGTTGGGCACTGAAGCTTTCTTT.

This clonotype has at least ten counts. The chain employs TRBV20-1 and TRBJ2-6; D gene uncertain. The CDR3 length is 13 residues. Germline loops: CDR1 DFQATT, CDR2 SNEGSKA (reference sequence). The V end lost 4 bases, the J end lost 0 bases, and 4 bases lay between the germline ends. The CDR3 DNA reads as TGCAGTGCTAAGATCTCTGGGGCCAACGTCCTGACTTTC. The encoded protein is CSAKISGANVLTF.

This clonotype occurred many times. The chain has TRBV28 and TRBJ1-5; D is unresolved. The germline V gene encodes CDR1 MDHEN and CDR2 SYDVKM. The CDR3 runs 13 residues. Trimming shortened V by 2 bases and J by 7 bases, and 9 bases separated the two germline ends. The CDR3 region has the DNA TGTGCCAGCAGTTTAGAGGGCTGGCAGCCCCAGCATTTT. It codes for CASSLEGWQPQHF.

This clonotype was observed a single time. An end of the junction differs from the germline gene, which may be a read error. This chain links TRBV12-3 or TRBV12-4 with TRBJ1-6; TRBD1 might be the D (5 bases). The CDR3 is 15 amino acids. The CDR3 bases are TGTGCCAGAAGTCCCCGACAGACGTATAATTCACTCCTCCACTTT. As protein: CARSPRQTYNSLLHF.

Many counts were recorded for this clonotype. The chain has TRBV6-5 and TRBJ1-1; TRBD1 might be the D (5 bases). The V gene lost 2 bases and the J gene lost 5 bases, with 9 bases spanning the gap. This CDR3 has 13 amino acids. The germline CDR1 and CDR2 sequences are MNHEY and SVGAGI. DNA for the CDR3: TGTGCCAGCAGTTACGGGGGGAATACTGAAGCTTTCTTT. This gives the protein CASSYGGNTEAFF.

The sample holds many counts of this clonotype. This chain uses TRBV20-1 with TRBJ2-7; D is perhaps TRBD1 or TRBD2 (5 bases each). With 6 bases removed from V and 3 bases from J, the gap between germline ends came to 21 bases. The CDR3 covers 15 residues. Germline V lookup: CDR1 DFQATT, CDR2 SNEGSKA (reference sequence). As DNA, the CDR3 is TGCAGTGCCCTGCTGGCAAAGGGACCCAGCTACGAGCAGTACTTC. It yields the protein CSALLAKGPSYEQYF.

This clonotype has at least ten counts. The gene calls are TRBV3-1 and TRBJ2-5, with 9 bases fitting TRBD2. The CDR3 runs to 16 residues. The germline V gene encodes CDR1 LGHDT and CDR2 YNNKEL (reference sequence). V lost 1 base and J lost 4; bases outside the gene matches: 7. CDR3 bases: TGTGCCAGCAGCCAAGGGGGCGGGGGGGCCGCAGAGACCCAGTACTTC. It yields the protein CASSQGGGGAAETQYF.

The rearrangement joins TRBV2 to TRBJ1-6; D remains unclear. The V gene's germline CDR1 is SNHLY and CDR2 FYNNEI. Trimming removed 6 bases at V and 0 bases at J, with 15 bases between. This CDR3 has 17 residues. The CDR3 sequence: CASSQFLSLSYNSPLHF. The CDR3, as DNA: TGTGCCAGCAGCCAGTTCCTCAGCCTCTCCTATAATTCACCCCTCCACTTT.

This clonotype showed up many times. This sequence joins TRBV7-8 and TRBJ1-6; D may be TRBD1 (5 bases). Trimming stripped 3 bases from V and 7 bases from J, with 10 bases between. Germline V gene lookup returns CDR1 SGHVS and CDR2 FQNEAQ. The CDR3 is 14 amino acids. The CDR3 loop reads CASSLGLKNSPLHF. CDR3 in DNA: TGTGCCAGCAGCTTGGGACTTAAAAATTCACCCCTCCACTTT.

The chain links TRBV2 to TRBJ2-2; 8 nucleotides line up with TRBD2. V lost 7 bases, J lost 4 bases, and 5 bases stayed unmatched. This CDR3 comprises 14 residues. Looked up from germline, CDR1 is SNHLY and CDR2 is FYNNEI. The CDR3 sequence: CASTGGDITGELFF. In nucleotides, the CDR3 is TGTGCCAGCACCGGGGGGGATATCACCGGGGAGCTGTTTTTT.

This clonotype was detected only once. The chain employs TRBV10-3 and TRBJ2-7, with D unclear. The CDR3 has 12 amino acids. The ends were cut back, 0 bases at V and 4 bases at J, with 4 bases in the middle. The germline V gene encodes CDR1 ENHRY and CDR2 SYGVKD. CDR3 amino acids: CAISESEYEQYF. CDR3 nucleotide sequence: TGTGCCATCAGTGAGTCCGAGTACGAGCAGTACTTC.

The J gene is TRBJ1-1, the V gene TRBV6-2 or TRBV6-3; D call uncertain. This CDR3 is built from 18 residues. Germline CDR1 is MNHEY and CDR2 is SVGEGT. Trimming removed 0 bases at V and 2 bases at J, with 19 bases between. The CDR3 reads CASSYSPERDWGNTEAFF. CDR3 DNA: TGTGCCAGCAGTTACTCGCCCGAGCGTGATTGGGGAAACACTGAAGCTTTCTTT.